Included here is one T cell receptor beta chain sequence, with context. What it binds is not known. This sample stems from a study of T-cell memory formation after mild COVID-19. The overall study: The study found TCR clusters largely donor specific.

TCRdb used MiXCR to reprocess the 5' RACE reads, holding one entry per CDR3 protein. Of about 470,000 distinct CDR3 sequences listed, around a sixth are singletons. Study-level results: What remained unconfirmed was the SARS-CoV-2 specificity of second-wave clones peaking on day 37. Those CD4+ clones that contracted were mainly in CM and EM (CD8+ ones in EMRA).

The CDR3 has 15 amino acids. Germline CDR1 SGDLS, CDR2 YYNGEE. Losses at the gene ends were 0 bases for V and 1 base for J; bases not matched to a gene: 1. The chain is built from TRBV9 and TRBJ2-3; TRBD2 aligns across 8 bases. Sequences were obtained from PBMCs or a T cell subset sorted from them (not recorded which). This sequence originates from an adult woman who had mild COVID-19 (a few samples of this study predate the infection). Cell type and time point are not known. The chain's CDR3 is CASSVELAGTDTQYF. In DNA form, the CDR3 reads TGTGCCAGCAGCGTAGAACTAGCGGGCACAGATACGCAGTATTTT.